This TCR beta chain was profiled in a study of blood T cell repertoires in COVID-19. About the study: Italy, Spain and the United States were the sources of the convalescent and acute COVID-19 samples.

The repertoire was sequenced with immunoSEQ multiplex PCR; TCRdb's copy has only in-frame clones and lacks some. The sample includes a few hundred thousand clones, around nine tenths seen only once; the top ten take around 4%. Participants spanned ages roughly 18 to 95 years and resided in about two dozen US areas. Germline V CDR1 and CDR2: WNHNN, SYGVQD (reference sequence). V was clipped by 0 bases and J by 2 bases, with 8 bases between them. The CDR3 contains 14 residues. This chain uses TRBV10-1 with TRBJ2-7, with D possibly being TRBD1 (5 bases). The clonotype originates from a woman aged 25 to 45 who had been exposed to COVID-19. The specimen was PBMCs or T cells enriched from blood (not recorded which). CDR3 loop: CASSESTGPYEQYF. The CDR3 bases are TGCGCCAGCAGTGAGTCCACAGGCCCCTACGAGCAGTACTTC.